This passage covers 25 T cell receptor beta chains from one sample sequenced in a study of blood T cell repertoires in COVID-19 (dated by TCRdb to 2020 to 2022). The library relied on the immunoSEQ multiplex PCR assay. This immuneACCESS table, as held by TCRdb, lists in-frame sequences with V and J called but not all clones. Of the missing ones, under half trace to an unresolved V gene in checked studies; the others have no known cause. This sample has a few hundred thousand clones in its table, and approximately 90% of those were observed once. In total, the top ten clones hold over 5% of the sample. Source material: peripheral blood. The source is a woman aged 50 to 65 with COVID-19, enrolled during active disease.

This clone was seen once. This chain links TRBV11-1 with TRBJ1-1, with D possibly being TRBD1 (6 bases). The V end was cut by 3 bases, the J end by 2 bases, with 10 bases between. The length of the CDR3 is 14 residues. The germline V gene has CDR1 SGHAT and CDR2 FQDESV (reference sequence). The DNA of the CDR3 is TGTGCCAGCAGCTTCGGACAGATAAACACTGAAGCTTTCTTT. This gives the protein CASSFGQINTEAFF.

V usage is TRBV7-2 and J usage is TRBJ1-5; no clear D. Germline values: CDR1 SGHTA, CDR2 FQGNSA. The length of the CDR3 is 16 residues. V lost 1 base, J lost 2 bases, and 12 bases lay in between. In DNA form, the CDR3 reads TGTGCCAGCAGCTTAGGAGTCTCCTATGGCAATCAGCCCCAGCATTTT. This translates into CASSLGVSYGNQPQHF.

The chain links TRBV3-1 (or the pseudogene TRBV3-2) to TRBJ2-5; 14 bases are shared with TRBD2. The germline CDR1 and CDR2 sequences are LGHDT and YNNKEL (reference sequence). The CDR3 consists of 16 residues. Unmatched junction bases numbered 5, after V lost 4 bases and J lost 4 bases. The CDR3 DNA sequence: TGTGCCAGCAGCCCGACCGGGACTAGCGGGAGAGAGACCCAGTACTTC. Protein sequence: CASSPTGTSGRETQYF.

This clone was seen once. The rearrangement joins TRBV27 to TRBJ1-5, with D hard to call. V was cut by 5 bases and J by 0 bases, with 14 bases left in between. From germline, CDR1 is MNHEY and CDR2 SMNVEV (reference sequence). This CDR3 contains 16 residues. CDR3 sequence (DNA): TGTGCCAGCAGTCCATACCAAGGGAGTAGCAATCAGCCCCAGCATTTT. It specifies CASSPYQGSSNQPQHF.

To note about this clone: Within the sample, other DNA sequences also encode this same CDR3. The CDR3 reads CASSPQGQETQYF. The CDR3 nucleotides are TGTGCCAGCTCACCTCAGGGGCAAGAGACCCAGTACTTC. V is TRBV18 and J is TRBJ2-5; maybe TRBD1 (6 bases). The CDR3 runs 13 residues. Deletions cut 3 bases from V and 2 bases from J, with 7 bases between. Germline V CDR1 and CDR2: KGHSH, LQKENI. Full variable domain (rest looked up from reference TRBV18 and TRBJ2-5): NAGVMQNPRHLVRRRGQEARLRCSPMKGHSHVYWYRQLPEEGLKFMVYLQKENIIDESGMPKERFSAEFPKEGPSILRIQQVVRGDSAAYFCASSPQGQETQYFGPGTRLLVL.

The chain combines TRBV18 with TRBJ2-1; no clear D. The germline V gene has CDR1 KGHSH and CDR2 LQKENI. V dropped 0 bases and J dropped 4 bases, with 7 bases sitting between them. CDR3 length equals 14 residues. This CDR3 reads CASSPPENYNEQFF. The CDR3, as DNA: TGTGCCAGCTCACCACCGGAGAATTACAATGAGCAGTTCTTC. Full variable domain (rest looked up from reference TRBV18 and TRBJ2-1): NAGVMQNPRHLVRRRGQEARLRCSPMKGHSHVYWYRQLPEEGLKFMVYLQKENIIDESGMPKERFSAEFPKEGPSILRIQQVVRGDSAAYFCASSPPENYNEQFFGPGTRLTVL.

The CDR3 DNA is TGTGCCAGCAGCCTAGGGGGCAGCTATGGCTACACCTTC. This translates into CASSLGGSYGYTF. The chain couples TRBV7-9 to TRBJ1-2; 7 nucleotides agree with TRBD1. J was trimmed by 4 bases and V by 5 bases; bases with no gene match: 4. CDR1 and CDR2 from the germline V gene are SEHNR and FQNEAQ (reference sequence). This CDR3 contains 13 residues.

The rearrangement uses TRBV6-2 or TRBV6-3 and TRBJ1-5; a weak D match, TRBD1 (6 bases). Deletions cut 5 bases from V and 6 bases from J, with 8 bases between. Germline V lookup: CDR1 MNHEY, CDR2 SVGEGT. This CDR3 has 12 amino acids. The CDR3 DNA reads as TGTGCCAGCAGTCTAGGGGGTCAGCCCCAGCATTTT. Its protein product is CASSLGGQPQHF.

This sequence joins TRBV14 and TRBJ2-5, with TRBD2 matching 10 bases. Trimming at V came to 4 bases and at J to 5 bases, leaving 19 bases not matched to a gene. The CDR3 runs 19 residues. Germline V CDR1 and CDR2: SGHDN, FVKESK. The CDR3 here is CASSPLLGTAGGPEETQYF. In DNA form, the CDR3 reads TGTGCCAGCAGCCCCCTCCTTGGGACAGCGGGAGGGCCTGAGGAGACCCAGTACTTC.

The genes are TRBV10-1 and TRBJ2-3, with 9 bases fitting TRBD2. The CDR3 runs 15 residues. The germline V gene encodes CDR1 WNHNN and CDR2 SYGVQD (reference sequence). V shed 4 bases and J 4 bases; nucleotides not matched to a gene: 6. The CDR3 spells CASSGLAGRADTQYF. CDR3 DNA: TGCGCCAGCAGTGGGCTAGCGGGAAGAGCAGATACGCAGTATTTT.

The chain carries TRBV4-1 and TRBJ2-1; perhaps TRBD2 as D (6 bases). Trimming pared 1 base from V and 7 bases from J, leaving 8 bases between. CDR3 length equals 13 residues. The germline gives CDR1 MGHRA, CDR2 YSYEKL. The CDR3 loop is CASSQGSGNEQFF. Written as DNA, the CDR3 is TGCGCCAGCAGCCAAGGTAGCGGTAATGAGCAGTTCTTC.

V and J are TRBV27 and TRBJ1-2, with D unresolved. Germline CDR1 is MNHEY and CDR2 is SMNVEV (reference sequence). Trimming removed 6 bases from V and 4 bases from J, with 12 bases in between. The length of the CDR3 is 13 residues. The chain's CDR3 is CASSLQKAYGYTF. Here the CDR3 DNA reads TGTGCCAGCAGCCTTCAAAAAGCCTATGGCTACACCTTC.

The V gene is TRBV5-8, the J gene TRBJ2-7; 8 bases map to TRBD1. CDR3 length: 13 amino acids. The germline CDR1 and CDR2 sequences are SGHTS and YDEGEE. The trim removed 4 bases at V and 2 bases at J, leaving 2 bases unmatched. The CDR3: CASSRDRPYEQYF. The CDR3 DNA reads as TGTGCCAGCAGCAGGGACAGGCCCTACGAGCAGTACTTC.

The chain uses TRBV24-1 and TRBJ2-7; 7 nucleotides align to TRBD2. CDR1 KGHDR and CDR2 SFDVKD come from the germline V gene. The V segment lost 5 bases and the J segment 2 bases; nucleotides outside the gene matches: 5. The CDR3 covers 14 residues. In DNA form, the CDR3 reads TGTGCCACCAGTGGCACTAGCGAACCCTACGAGCAGTACTTC. It encodes CATSGTSEPYEQYF.

The chain uses TRBV5-6 and TRBJ2-7, with D perhaps matching TRBD2 (5 bases). The CDR3 covers 16 residues. V lost 7 bases to trimming and J lost 0 bases, with 20 bases between them. Germline CDR1 is SGHDT and CDR2 is YYEEEE. The CDR3 is CASFPKRPRTSYEQYF. For the CDR3, the DNA is TGTGCCAGCTTCCCAAAGCGGCCCCGCACCTCCTACGAGCAGTACTTC.

V and J are TRBV24-1 and TRBJ1-1, with TRBD1 matching over 8 bases. Germline V gives CDR1 KGHDR, CDR2 SFDVKD. The CDR3 covers 15 residues. Unmatched junction bases numbered 12, after V lost 2 bases and J lost 11 bases. CDR3 sequence: CATSDSGTGTKKAFF. The CDR3 bases are TGTGCCACCAGTGATTCCGGGACAGGCACGAAGAAGGCTTTCTTT.

The chain is built from TRBV9 and TRBJ1-1, with 7 bases aligning to TRBD1. V was pared by 0 bases and J by 7 bases, with 6 bases of the junction left unmatched. The CDR3 totals 14 residues. Germline V CDR1 and CDR2: SGDLS, YYNGEE. The CDR3 protein is CASSVGTTGYEAFF. CDR3 coding DNA: TGTGCCAGCAGCGTAGGGACGACAGGGTATGAAGCTTTCTTT.

The gene calls are TRBV12-3 or TRBV12-4 and TRBJ1-5; D might be TRBD1 (6 bases). V was trimmed by 5 bases and J by 5 bases, leaving 10 bases between them. The CDR3 has 13 residues. CDR3 protein: CASSQDRYQPQHF. The CDR3 nucleotides are TGTGCCAGCAGTCAAGACAGGTATCAGCCCCAGCATTTT.

The CDR3 sequence is CASSLAAPLAGGSYNEQFF. DNA for the CDR3: TGTGCCAGCAGCTTAGCTGCCCCGCTAGCGGGAGGATCCTACAATGAGCAGTTCTTC. This rearrangement joins TRBV7-6 to TRBJ2-1; 11 bases align to TRBD2. The CDR3 runs 19 residues. Trimming cost V 0 bases and J 1 base; bases outside gene matches: 8. Germline lookup yields CDR1 SGHVS and CDR2 FNYEAQ.

The J gene is TRBJ2-1, the V gene TRBV12-5; a possible D gene is TRBD1 (6 bases). Trimming left V 1 base short and J 6 bases short, with 16 bases between. The CDR3 runs to 16 residues. Germline CDR1 reads LGHNT; CDR2 reads FRNRAP. CDR3 coding DNA: TGTGCTAGTGGTTTGGCCCTACAGGGCTTCGGCAATGAGCAGTTCTTC. It codes for CASGLALQGFGNEQFF.

This sequence joins TRBV12-3 or TRBV12-4 and TRBJ1-6; D not resolved. This CDR3 comprises 13 residues. V dropped 5 bases and J dropped 10 bases, with 12 bases sitting between them. The CDR3 here is CASSNREESPLHF. The DNA of the CDR3 is TGTGCCAGCAGTAACCGGGAGGAATCACCCCTCCACTTT.

This chain uses TRBV7-2 with TRBJ2-2; no reliable D call. Looked up from germline, CDR1 is SGHTA and CDR2 is FQGNSA. The CDR3 length is 14 residues. V was pared by 1 base and J by 3 bases, with 6 bases between. CDR3 protein: CASSLVGHTGELFF. For the CDR3, the DNA is TGTGCCAGCAGCTTAGTCGGTCACACCGGGGAGCTGTTTTTT.

The rearrangement links TRBV12-3 or TRBV12-4 to TRBJ2-7; D gene ambiguous. Trimming removed 10 bases at V and 5 bases at J, with 6 bases between. The CDR3 covers 9 residues. This CDR3 is CATPHEQYF. The CDR3 DNA reads as TGTGCCACTCCTCACGAGCAGTACTTC.

This chain links TRBV18 with TRBJ2-1, with TRBD2 matching over 12 bases. In germline, CDR1 is KGHSH, CDR2 LQKENI. This CDR3 has 15 amino acids. The trim removed 3 bases at V and 5 bases at J, leaving 2 bases unmatched. CDR3 sequence reads: CASSPRTSGNNEQFF. CDR3 nucleotides: TGTGCCAGCTCACCTAGGACTAGCGGGAACAATGAGCAGTTCTTC.

The V gene is TRBV7-9, the J gene TRBJ2-7; 8 nucleotides match TRBD2. The CDR3 contains 16 residues. V shed 8 bases and J 0 bases; nucleotides not matched to a gene: 12. Per the germline V gene, CDR1 is SEHNR and CDR2 is FQNEAQ (reference sequence). CDR3 loop: CASGDSRGASSYEQYF. The CDR3 DNA follows: TGTGCCAGCGGGGACTCGCGGGGGGCGAGCTCCTACGAGCAGTACTTC.